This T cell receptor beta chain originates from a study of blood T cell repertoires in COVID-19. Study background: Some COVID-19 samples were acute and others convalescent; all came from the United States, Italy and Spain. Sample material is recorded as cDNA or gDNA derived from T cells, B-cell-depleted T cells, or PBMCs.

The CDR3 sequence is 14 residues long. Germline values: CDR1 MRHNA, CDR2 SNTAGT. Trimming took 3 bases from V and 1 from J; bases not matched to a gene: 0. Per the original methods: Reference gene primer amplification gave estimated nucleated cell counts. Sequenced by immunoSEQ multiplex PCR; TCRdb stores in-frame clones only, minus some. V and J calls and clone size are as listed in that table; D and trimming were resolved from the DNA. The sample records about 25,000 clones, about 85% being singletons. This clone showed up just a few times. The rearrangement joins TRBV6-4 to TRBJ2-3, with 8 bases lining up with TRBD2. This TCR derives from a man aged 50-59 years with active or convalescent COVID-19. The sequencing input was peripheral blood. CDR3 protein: CASSERGGTDTQYF. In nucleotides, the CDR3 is TGTGCCAGCAGTGAGCGGGGGGGCACAGATACGCAGTATTTT.